The clone carrying this TCR beta chain showed up just a few times. The data were obtained in a study of identical twins. Trimming shortened V by 2 bases and J by 7 bases, and 14 bases separated the two germline ends. The CDR3 has 14 amino acids. The germline V gene encodes CDR1 LNHNV and CDR2 YYDKDF (reference sequence). One entry per CDR3 protein results from TCRdb running MiXCR on the 5' RACE reads. Among about 890,000 distinct CDR3 sequences listed, around an eighth were seen once. The same data also contributed to another study, on yellow fever vaccine responses in identical twins.

The specimen was PBMCs. This clonotype was sampled from a woman aged 18-29 years in good health. This chain joins TRBV15 and TRBJ1-1; D remains ambiguous. CDR3 amino acids: CATSRHLGPREAFF. In nucleotides, the CDR3 is TGTGCCACCAGCAGACACCTCGGACCCCGTGAAGCTTTCTTT. Using reference TRBV15 and TRBJ1-1 for the parts outside the CDR3, the full variable domain is DAMVIQNPRYQVTQFGKPVTLSCSQTLNHNVMYWYQQKSSQAPKLLFHYYDKDFNNEADTPDNFQSRRPNTSFCFLDIRSPGLGDTAMYLCATSRHLGPREAFFGQGTRLTVV.